Detailed here is one T cell receptor (beta chain). The antigen it recognizes is unknown. Per-base qualities were not stored, and no clone one base away is much larger. The time point label of this sample denotes: about 28 days (+/-7) after the second vaccine dose. AZD1222 recipients with second doses at about 4 weeks or about 12 weeks were pooled, because spike-specific TCR depth and breadth did not differ between schedules. Samples from vaccinated people were obtained from the UK trials COV001 and COV002, which included a single-blind randomized controlled phase 2/3 trial of AZD1222 (ChAdOx1 nCoV-19) in healthy adults. For TCRbeta chain sequencing, PBMC samples were collected from trial participants at day 0 and at day 28 after the second dose. This record comes from a study of T cell responses to AZD1222 COVID-19 vaccine (dated by TCRdb to 2020 to 2022). The study in broad terms: TCR sequencing was performed for roughly 250 trial participants, of whom about 200 were given two doses of AZD1222 and approximately 25 were given two doses of MenACWY control vaccine. Trial participants were enrolled by age into 18-55, 56-69 and 70-plus year subgroups, with roughly 150, 30 and 60 TCR-sequenced participants respectively. Overall study results and their limits: Vaccine-associated CD4 TCRs spanned the whole spike protein, with dominant responses in regions 160-218 and 743-854. Epitopes outside the regions mutated in the B.1.351 and B.1.1.7 variants were reportedly recognized by nearly half of the unique spike-specific TCRs. Participants were mostly white British and included more females than males, and it was suggested by the authors that clonal diversity may have been underestimated. A significant rise in spike-specific TCR breadth and depth was observed after two AZD1222 doses relative to day 0 and relative to MenACWY recipients. No day 14 peak-response samples were available, so repertoires were characterized only after the peak T cell response. In the small 56-69-year group, the increase in depth fell short of significance, most likely because of low power. Conclusions about previously exposed vaccinees were limited because only 6 or 7 AZD1222 recipients were SARS-CoV-2 seropositive at baseline.

The CDR3 regions of human TCRbeta chains were analyzed by immunosequencing. As for the original processing: TCRs in the repertoires were matched against a reference library of SARS-CoV-2-specific TCRs that had been generated with the MIRA antigen-specificity platform. Breadth was defined as the fraction of unique TCRs that were SARS-CoV-2-associated. Depth was defined as the fraction of total T cells that were SARS-CoV-2-associated. Using the MIRA data, each spike-specific TCR was assigned both to the spike region to which the TCR was reactive and to a CD4 or CD8 class. Log10-transformed breadth and depth values were compared by one-way ANOVA with Sidak's multiple comparisons tests. TCRdb retrieved this table from immuneACCESS and kept in-frame rearrangements only. Not all clones are present; in checked studies, unresolved V genes account for under half, and no reason is known for the remainder. For V, J and clone size, that table is used; D and trimming come from the DNA. The sample table shows some 81,000 clones, and approximately 86% are seen once. The ten largest clones capture around 5.4% of the sample.

Sample: peripheral blood, taken 28 days after the second AZD1222 dose. The sequence derives from an adult who received the AZD1222 COVID-19 vaccine.

Read as DNA, the sequence is TGTGCCAGCAGTGAGATTGAGGGCACTGAAGCTTTCTTT. Its amino acids are CASSEIEGTEAFF. The sequence is built from TRBV6-4 and TRBJ1-1; the D segment cannot be called with confidence. Reading from cysteine to phenylalanine, the CDR3 counts 13 amino acids. Just the 39-base CDR3 DNA is kept, in frame starting at base 1. Trimming takes 3 bases from V and 4 bases from J, and the germline ends sit 9 bases apart. CDR1 MRHNA and CDR2 SNTAGT were looked up in the germline V gene.